This TCR beta chain was obtained from a study of blood T cell repertoires in COVID-19. Study context: There were acute and convalescent COVID-19 samples, and they came from the United States, Italy and Spain. T cells, B-cell-depleted T cells, or PBMCs provided the cDNA or gDNA that served as material.

Trimming left V 0 bases short and J 1 base short, with 12 bases between. The germline CDR1 and CDR2 sequences are SEHNR and FQNEAQ (reference sequence). There are 16 residues in the CDR3. Patients of the Seattle cohort, enrolled during active infection, were followed longitudinally. Clones were sequenced by immunoSEQ multiplex PCR, and TCRdb holds only the in-frame ones, with some missing. There are about 500,000 clones in the sample; roughly 89% occur only once, and roughly 1% lies in the top ten. Source material: peripheral blood. This sequence originates from a young man with COVID-19, enrolled during active disease. V and J are TRBV7-9 and TRBJ1-2; possibly TRBD1 for D (6 bases). CDR3 amino acids: CASSLAGQDYNYGYTF. Written as DNA, the CDR3 is TGTGCCAGCAGCTTAGCGGGACAAGACTATAACTATGGCTACACCTTC.